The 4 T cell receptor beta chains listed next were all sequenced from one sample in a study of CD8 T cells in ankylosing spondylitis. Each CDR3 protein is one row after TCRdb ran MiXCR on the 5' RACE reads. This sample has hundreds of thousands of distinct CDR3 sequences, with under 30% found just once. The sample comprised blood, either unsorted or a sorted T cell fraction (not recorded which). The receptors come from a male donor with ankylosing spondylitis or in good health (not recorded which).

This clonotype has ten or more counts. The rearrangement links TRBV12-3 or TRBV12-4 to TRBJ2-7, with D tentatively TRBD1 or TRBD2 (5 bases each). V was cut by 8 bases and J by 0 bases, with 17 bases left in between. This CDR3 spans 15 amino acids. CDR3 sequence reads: CASSGSDWFSYEQYF. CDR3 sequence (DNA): TGTGCCAGCTCAGGGTCGGACTGGTTCTCCTACGAGCAGTACTTC.

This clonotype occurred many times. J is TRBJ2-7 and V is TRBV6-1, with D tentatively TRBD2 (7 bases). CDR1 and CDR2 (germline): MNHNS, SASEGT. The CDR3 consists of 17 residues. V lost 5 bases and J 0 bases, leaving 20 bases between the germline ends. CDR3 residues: CASSPIGGLGSSYEQYF. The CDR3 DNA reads TGTGCCAGCAGTCCGATCGGGGGGCTGGGGTCCTCCTACGAGCAGTACTTC.

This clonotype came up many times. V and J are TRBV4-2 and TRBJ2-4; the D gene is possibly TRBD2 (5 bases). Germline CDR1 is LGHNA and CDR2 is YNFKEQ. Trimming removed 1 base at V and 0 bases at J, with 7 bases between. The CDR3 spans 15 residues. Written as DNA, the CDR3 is TGTGCCAGCAGCCAAGCAGCGGTAGCCAAAAACATTCAGTACTTC. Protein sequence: CASSQAAVAKNIQYF.

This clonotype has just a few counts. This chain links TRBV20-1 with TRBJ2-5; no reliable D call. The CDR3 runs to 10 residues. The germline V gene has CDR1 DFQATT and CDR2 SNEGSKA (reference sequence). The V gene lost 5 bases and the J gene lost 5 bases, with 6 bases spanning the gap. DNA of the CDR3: TGCAGTGCTTACGAGGAGACCCAGTACTTC. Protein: CSAYEETQYF.